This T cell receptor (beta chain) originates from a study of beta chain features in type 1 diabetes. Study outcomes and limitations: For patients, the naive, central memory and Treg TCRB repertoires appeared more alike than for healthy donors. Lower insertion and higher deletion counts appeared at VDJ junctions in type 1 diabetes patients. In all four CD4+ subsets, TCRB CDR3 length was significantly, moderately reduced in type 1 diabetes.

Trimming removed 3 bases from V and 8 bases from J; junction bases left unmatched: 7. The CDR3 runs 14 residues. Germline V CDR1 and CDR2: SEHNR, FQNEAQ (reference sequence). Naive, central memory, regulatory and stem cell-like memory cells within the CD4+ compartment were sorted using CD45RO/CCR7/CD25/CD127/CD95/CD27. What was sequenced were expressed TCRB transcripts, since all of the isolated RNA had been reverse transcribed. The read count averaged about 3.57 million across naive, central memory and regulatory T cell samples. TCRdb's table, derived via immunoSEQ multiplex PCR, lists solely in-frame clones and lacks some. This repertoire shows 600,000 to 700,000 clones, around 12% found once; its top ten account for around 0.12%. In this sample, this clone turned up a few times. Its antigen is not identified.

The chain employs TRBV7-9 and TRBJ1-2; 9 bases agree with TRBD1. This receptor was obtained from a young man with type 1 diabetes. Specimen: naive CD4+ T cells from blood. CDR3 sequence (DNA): TGTGCCAGCAGCTTTCCGGGACAGGGTTTCGGCTACACCTTC. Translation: CASSFPGQGFGYTF.